The next 23 T cell receptor beta chains were all read from a single sample in a study of identical twins. Each CDR3 protein gets one entry after TCRdb re-called the 5' RACE reads with MiXCR. Of some 500,000 distinct CDR3 sequences listed, more than 9% are singletons. These same data were also listed under a study on yellow fever vaccine responses in identical twins.

The sample was PBMCs. The receptors were gathered from a woman under 30 in good health.

This clonotype has ten or more counts. The CDR3 spells CASSYDRGYEQYF. The CDR3 nucleotides are TGTGCCAGCAGTTACGACAGGGGTTACGAGCAGTACTTC. The chain recombines TRBV6-2 or TRBV6-3 with TRBJ2-7, with 8 bases that match TRBD1. The J segment lost 4 bases and the V segment lost 2 bases, leaving 1 base of the junction unmatched. Germline V lookup: CDR1 MNHEY, CDR2 SVGEGT. This CDR3 comprises 13 residues.

The table lists this clonotype with a count of one. The chain recombines TRBV20-1 with TRBJ2-2; no definite D call. CDR3 size: 14 residues. Germline-derived CDR1 and CDR2 are DFQATT and SNEGSKA (reference sequence). Between the trimmed V and J ends, which lost 5 bases and 0 bases, there was a span of 10 bases. The CDR3 sequence: CSARKSANTGELFF. The CDR3, as DNA: TGCAGTGCTCGAAAAAGCGCGAACACCGGGGAGCTGTTTTTT.

V is TRBV6-1 and J is TRBJ2-2; 9 positions agree with TRBD2. The CDR3 loop spans 15 amino acids. The ends lost 6 bases at V and 3 bases at J; junction bases unmatched: 5. CDR1 is MNHNS and CDR2 is SASEGT in the germline V gene. The CDR3 coding sequence is TGTGCCAGCAGGGTCTTAGCGGGAGACACCGGGGAGCTGTTTTTT. Translation gives CASRVLAGDTGELFF.

The table lists this clonotype with many counts. This chain connects TRBV6-5 to TRBJ2-7; D is ambiguous. Trimming shortened V by 2 bases and J by 5 bases, and 13 bases separated the two germline ends. The germline V gene has CDR1 MNHEY and CDR2 SVGAGI. The CDR3 extends over 14 amino acids. The CDR3 DNA is TGTGCCAGCAGTTACGGGCAGGTGATTAACGAGCAGTACTTC. This sequence encodes CASSYGQVINEQYF.

This clonotype was seen only a few times. The gene calls are TRBV28 and TRBJ2-3; 14 bases line up with TRBD2. The CDR3 sequence is 15 residues long. Germline loops: CDR1 MDHEN, CDR2 SYDVKM. V trimming: 6 bases; J trimming: 10 bases; junction bases outside the gene matches: 9. DNA for the CDR3: TGTGCCAGCAGCCAGCCGGGACTAGCGGGAGTTGCGCAGTATTTT. This translates into CASSQPGLAGVAQYF.

The chain carries TRBV20-1 and TRBJ2-3, with D possibly being TRBD2 (6 bases). Per germline, CDR1 DFQATT and CDR2 SNEGSKA (reference sequence). V lost 3 bases, J lost 3 bases, and 13 bases lay in between. There are 14 residues in the CDR3. In DNA form, the CDR3 reads TGCAGTGCTAGGGGTACGGGGGTTACAGATACGCAGTATTTT. Translation gives CSARGTGVTDTQYF.

The chain is built from TRBV12-3 or TRBV12-4 and TRBJ2-2; a weak D match, TRBD2 (5 bases). The V and J ends lost 2 bases and 4 bases respectively, with 8 bases between them. CDR3 size: 14 residues. CDR3 sequence (DNA): TGTGCCAGCAGTTTACACGAGGGCACCGGGGAGCTGTTTTTT. It specifies CASSLHEGTGELFF.

This clonotype was detected many times. The J gene is TRBJ1-1, the V gene TRBV25-1; no clear D. V was trimmed by 4 bases and J by 7 bases, leaving 19 bases between them. CDR3 size: 15 residues. Per the germline V gene, CDR1 is MGHDK and CDR2 is SYGVNS. CDR3: CASSARASAPGEAFF. As DNA, the CDR3 is TGTGCCAGCAGTGCAAGGGCCTCCGCGCCGGGTGAAGCTTTCTTT.

This clonotype was seen a handful of times. The rearrangement links TRBV6-5 to TRBJ2-2; a possible D gene is TRBD1 (5 bases). From germline, CDR1 is MNHEY and CDR2 SVGAGI. The CDR3 has 17 amino acids. V lost 0 bases and J 4 bases, leaving 15 bases between the germline ends. The CDR3 region is CASSYSKAGLATGELFF. The CDR3 DNA reads as TGTGCCAGCAGTTACTCAAAGGCAGGGTTGGCCACCGGGGAGCTGTTTTTT.

Only a few counts were recorded for this clonotype. The rearrangement uses TRBV27 and TRBJ2-7; the D gene could be TRBD1 or TRBD2 (5 bases each). Trimming took 3 bases from V and 5 from J, leaving 8 bases between them. Germline CDR1 MNHEY, CDR2 SMNVEV (reference sequence). This CDR3 has 12 residues. CDR3 sequence: CASSFLGDEQYF. CDR3 bases: TGTGCCAGCAGTTTTCTGGGGGACGAGCAGTACTTC.

The chain combines TRBV6-1 with TRBJ2-1; TRBD1 or TRBD2 may be the D gene (5 bases each). CDR1 MNHNS and CDR2 SASEGT come from the germline V gene. Trimming took 8 bases from V and 0 from J, leaving 26 bases between them. The CDR3 has 19 amino acids. The CDR3: CASFYWDQPSLSSYNEQFF. In DNA, the CDR3 is TGTGCCAGCTTCTACTGGGACCAACCGTCCCTGAGCTCCTACAATGAGCAGTTCTTC.

This clonotype was counted at least ten times. This chain uses TRBV20-1 with TRBJ2-7; tentatively, D is TRBD2 (5 bases). In germline, CDR1 is DFQATT, CDR2 SNEGSKA (reference sequence). The germline V and J ends were trimmed by 6 bases and 5 bases, with 14 bases remaining between them. The CDR3 runs to 12 residues. The CDR3 sequence is CSAKRGPHEQYF. DNA for the CDR3: TGCAGTGCAAAAAGAGGGCCCCACGAGCAGTACTTC.

The genes are TRBV20-1 and TRBJ1-1; 8 nucleotides align to TRBD1. The CDR3 has 12 amino acids. Trimming cost V 6 bases and J 12 bases; bases outside gene matches: 12. CDR1 and CDR2 (germline): DFQATT, SNEGSKA (reference sequence). CDR3 in amino acids: CSALPGQVLSFF. CDR3 sequence (DNA): TGCAGTGCACTTCCGGGACAGGTACTATCTTTCTTT.

This clonotype was seen many times. The rearrangement uses TRBV9 and TRBJ1-1; D is uncertain. Per germline, CDR1 SGDLS and CDR2 YYNGEE. The CDR3 is 12 amino acids. With 4 bases removed from V and 6 bases from J, the gap between germline ends came to 10 bases. The CDR3 nucleotides are TGTGCCAGCAGCCCCACGAGTGCTGAAGCTTTCTTT. This gives the protein CASSPTSAEAFF.

V and J are TRBV14 and TRBJ1-2; possibly TRBD1 for D (5 bases). Germline CDR1 and CDR2: SGHDN and FVKESK. Trimming cost V 2 bases and J 3 bases, with 10 bases left between them. The CDR3 sequence is 14 residues long. The DNA for the CDR3 is TGTGCCAGCAGCCAACTTGGGGGACACTATGGCTACACCTTC. It encodes CASSQLGGHYGYTF.

This clonotype was observed a few times. J is TRBJ1-1 and V is TRBV11-1, with D unresolved. CDR1 is SGHAT, CDR2 FQDESV, per germline (reference sequence). The ends were cut back, 4 bases at V and 2 bases at J, with 5 bases in the middle. This CDR3 has 12 amino acids. CDR3 loop: CASSWYNTEAFF. The CDR3 bases are TGTGCCAGCAGCTGGTATAACACTGAAGCTTTCTTT.

This clonotype was seen only a few times. The chain employs TRBV7-8 and TRBJ2-5; D is uncertain. The CDR3 is 13 residues long. Looked up from germline, CDR1 is SGHVS and CDR2 is FQNEAQ. Trimming shortened V by 3 bases and J by 4 bases, and 9 bases separated the two germline ends. CDR3 loop: CASSFVSGETQYF. The CDR3 DNA reads TGTGCCAGCAGCTTTGTTTCGGGAGAGACCCAGTACTTC.

CDR3 sequence: CASSPRQGANEQFF. CDR3 in DNA: TGTGCCAGCAGCCCCCGACAGGGGGCAAATGAGCAGTTCTTC. J is TRBJ2-1 and V is TRBV7-9, with 10 bases lining up with TRBD1. The CDR3 spans 14 residues. The V gene's germline CDR1 is SEHNR and CDR2 FQNEAQ (reference sequence). Trimming took 5 bases from V and 7 from J; bases not matched to a gene: 5.

The V call is TRBV28, the J call TRBJ2-1; 7 nucleotides match TRBD2. V dropped 6 bases and J dropped 14; count of bases not matched to a gene: 10. Per the germline V gene, CDR1 is MDHEN and CDR2 is SYDVKM. The CDR3 spans 12 residues. The CDR3 is CASSAAGREKFF. As DNA, the CDR3 is TGTGCCAGCAGCGCAGCGGGGCGGGAGAAGTTCTTC. The full variable domain, in which reference TRBV28 and TRBJ2-1 provide the parts outside the CDR3, is DVKVTQSSRYLVKRTGEKVFLECVQDMDHENMFWYRQDPGLGLRLIYFSYDVKMKEKGDIPEGYSVSREKKERFSLILESASTNQTSMYLCASSAAGREKFFGPGTRLTVL.

This clonotype appeared a few times. The genes are TRBV11-2 and TRBJ2-3; D is possibly TRBD2 (6 bases). V was shortened by 9 bases and J by 3 bases, with 16 bases between the two germline ends. This CDR3 contains 14 residues. Germline loops: CDR1 SGHAT, CDR2 FQNNGV. DNA of the CDR3: TGTGCCAGTACCCTAGCGAAAGGGACAGATACGCAGTATTTT. It encodes CASTLAKGTDTQYF.

The genes are TRBV27 and TRBJ1-1; a possible D gene is TRBD1 (6 bases). This CDR3 has 17 amino acids. V was shortened by 0 bases and J by 3 bases, with 17 bases between the two germline ends. Germline assignment: CDR1 MNHEY and CDR2 SMNVEV (reference sequence). The chain's CDR3 is CASSLSRGVKAYTEAFF. Written as DNA, the CDR3 is TGTGCCAGCAGTTTATCGAGGGGGGTTAAAGCCTACACTGAAGCTTTCTTT.

The chain combines TRBV5-1 with TRBJ2-5, with D unclear. V was clipped by 4 bases and J by 3 bases, with 16 bases between them. Germline CDR1 SGHRS, CDR2 YFSETQ. The length of the CDR3 is 15 residues. The CDR3 here is CASSPSPGWEETQYF. CDR3 coding DNA: TGCGCCAGCAGCCCCAGCCCTGGATGGGAAGAGACCCAGTACTTC. Using reference TRBV5-1 and TRBJ2-5 for the parts outside the CDR3, the full variable domain is KAGVTQTPRYLIKTRGQQVTLSCSPISGHRSVSWYQQTPGQGLQFLFEYFSETQRNKGNFPGRFSGRQFSNSRSEMNVSTLELGDSALYLCASSPSPGWEETQYFGPGTRLLVL.

This clonotype was detected many times. This chain joins TRBV7-2 and TRBJ1-1; D is ambiguous. CDR1 SGHTA and CDR2 FQGNSA come from the germline V gene. V was shortened by 1 base and J by 3 bases, with 3 bases between the two germline ends. The CDR3 contains 12 residues. The CDR3 spells CASSLGYTEAFF. CDR3 coding DNA: TGTGCCAGCAGCTTAGGCTACACTGAAGCTTTCTTT.